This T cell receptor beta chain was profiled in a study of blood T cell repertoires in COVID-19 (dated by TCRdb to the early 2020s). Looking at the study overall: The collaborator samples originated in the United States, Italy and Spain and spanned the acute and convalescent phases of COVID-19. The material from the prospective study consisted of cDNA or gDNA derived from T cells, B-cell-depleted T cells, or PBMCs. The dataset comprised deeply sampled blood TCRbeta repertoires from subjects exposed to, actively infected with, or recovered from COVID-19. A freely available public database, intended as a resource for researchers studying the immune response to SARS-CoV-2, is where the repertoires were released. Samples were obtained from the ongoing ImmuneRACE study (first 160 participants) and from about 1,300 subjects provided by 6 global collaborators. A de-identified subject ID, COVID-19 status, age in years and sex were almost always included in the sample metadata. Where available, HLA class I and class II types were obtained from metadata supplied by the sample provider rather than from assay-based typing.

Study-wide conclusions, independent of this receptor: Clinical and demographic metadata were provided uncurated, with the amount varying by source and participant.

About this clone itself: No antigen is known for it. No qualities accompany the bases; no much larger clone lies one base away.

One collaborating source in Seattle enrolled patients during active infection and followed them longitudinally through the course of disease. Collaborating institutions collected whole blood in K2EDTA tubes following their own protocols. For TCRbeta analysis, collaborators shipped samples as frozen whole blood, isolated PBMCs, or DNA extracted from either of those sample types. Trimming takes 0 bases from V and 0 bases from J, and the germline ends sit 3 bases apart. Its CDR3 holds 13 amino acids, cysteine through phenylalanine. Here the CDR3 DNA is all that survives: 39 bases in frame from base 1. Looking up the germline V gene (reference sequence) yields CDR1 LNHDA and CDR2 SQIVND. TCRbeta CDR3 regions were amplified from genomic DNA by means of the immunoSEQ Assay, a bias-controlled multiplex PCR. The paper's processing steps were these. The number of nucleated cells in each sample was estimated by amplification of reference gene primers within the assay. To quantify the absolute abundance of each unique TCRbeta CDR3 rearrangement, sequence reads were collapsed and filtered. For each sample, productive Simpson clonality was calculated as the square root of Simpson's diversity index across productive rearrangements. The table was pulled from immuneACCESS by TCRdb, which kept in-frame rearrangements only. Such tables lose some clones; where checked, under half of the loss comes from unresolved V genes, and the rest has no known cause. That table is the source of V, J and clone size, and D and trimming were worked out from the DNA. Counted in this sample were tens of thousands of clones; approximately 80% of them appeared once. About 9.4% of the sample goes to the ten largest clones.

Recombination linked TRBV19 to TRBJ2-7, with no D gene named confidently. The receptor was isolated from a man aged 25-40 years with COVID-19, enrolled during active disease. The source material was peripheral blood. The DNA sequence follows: TGTGCCAGTAGTATAGACCACTCCTACGAGCAGTACTTC. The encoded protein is CASSIDHSYEQYF.